This T cell receptor (beta chain) comes out of a study of immune evolution from preneoplasia to lung adenocarcinoma. Produced via immunoSEQ multiplex PCR; TCRdb's table is partial and in-frame only. The table includes 27,000 or so clones, about 76% detected once. Germline loops: CDR1 SGHNT, CDR2 YENEEA. V lost 5 bases, J lost 8 bases, and 15 bases lay in between. The CDR3 length is 13 residues. The chain employs TRBV11-3 and TRBJ1-2; D not certain. The specimen was FFPE invasive lung adenocarcinoma tissue. The receptor was isolated from a person aged 60 to 70 with invasive lung adenocarcinoma. Some clones in this sample may be carry-over from other donors' samples. CDR3 region: CASSQTETMGYTF. In DNA, the CDR3 is TGTGCCAGCAGCCAGACCGAAACTATGGGCTACACCTTC.